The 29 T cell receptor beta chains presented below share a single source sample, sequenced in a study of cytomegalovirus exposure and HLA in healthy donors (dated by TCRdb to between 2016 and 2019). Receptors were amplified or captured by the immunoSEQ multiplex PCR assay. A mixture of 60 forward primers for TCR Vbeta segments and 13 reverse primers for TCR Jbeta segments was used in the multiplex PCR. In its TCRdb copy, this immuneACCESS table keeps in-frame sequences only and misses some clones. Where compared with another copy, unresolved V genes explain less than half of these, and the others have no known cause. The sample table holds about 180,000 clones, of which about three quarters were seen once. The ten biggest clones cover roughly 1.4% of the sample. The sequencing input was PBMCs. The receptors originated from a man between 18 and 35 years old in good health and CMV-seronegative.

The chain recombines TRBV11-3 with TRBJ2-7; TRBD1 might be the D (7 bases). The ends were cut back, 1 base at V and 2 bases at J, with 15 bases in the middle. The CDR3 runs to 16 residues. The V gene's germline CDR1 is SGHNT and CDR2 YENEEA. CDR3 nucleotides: TGTGCCAGCAGCTTAGTAGGGGGGACAGTTACCTACGAGCAGTACTTC. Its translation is CASSLVGGTVTYEQYF.

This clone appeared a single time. CDR3 residues: CASSDKTGANTGELFF. CDR3 DNA: TGTGCCAGCAGCGATAAGACAGGGGCGAACACCGGGGAGCTGTTTTTT. The chain recombines TRBV7-9 with TRBJ2-2; 8 nucleotides align to TRBD1. Germline V gene data show CDR1 as SEHNR and CDR2 as FQNEAQ (reference sequence). The CDR3 length is 16 residues. V was clipped by 5 bases and J by 0 bases; unmatched bases: 5.

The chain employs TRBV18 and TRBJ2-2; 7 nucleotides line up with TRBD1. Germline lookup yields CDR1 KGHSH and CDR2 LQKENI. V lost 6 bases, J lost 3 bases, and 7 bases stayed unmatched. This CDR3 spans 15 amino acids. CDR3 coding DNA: TGTGCCAGCTCCCGACAGGGCGTAGACACCGGGGAGCTGTTTTTT. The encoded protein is CASSRQGVDTGELFF.

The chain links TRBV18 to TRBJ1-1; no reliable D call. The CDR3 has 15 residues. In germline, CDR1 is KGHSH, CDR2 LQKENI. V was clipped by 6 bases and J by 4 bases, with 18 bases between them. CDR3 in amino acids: CASSLDWGEGTEAFF. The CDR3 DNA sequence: TGTGCCAGCTCCCTTGATTGGGGTGAGGGCACTGAAGCTTTCTTT. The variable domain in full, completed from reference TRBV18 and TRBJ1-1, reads NAGVMQNPRHLVRRRGQEARLRCSPMKGHSHVYWYRQLPEEGLKFMVYLQKENIIDESGMPKERFSAEFPKEGPSILRIQQVVRGDSAAYFCASSLDWGEGTEAFFGQGTRLTVV.

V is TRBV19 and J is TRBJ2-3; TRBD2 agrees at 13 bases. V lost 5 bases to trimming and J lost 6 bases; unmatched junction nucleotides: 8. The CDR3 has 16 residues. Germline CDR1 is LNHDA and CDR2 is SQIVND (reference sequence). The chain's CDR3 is CASSSQTSGRGDTQYF. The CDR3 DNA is TGTGCCAGTAGTTCTCAAACTAGCGGGAGGGGGGATACGCAGTATTTT.

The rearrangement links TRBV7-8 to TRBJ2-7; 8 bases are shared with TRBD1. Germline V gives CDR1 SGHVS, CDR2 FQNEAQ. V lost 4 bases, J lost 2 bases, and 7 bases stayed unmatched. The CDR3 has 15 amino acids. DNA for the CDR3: TGTGCCAGCAGCTATGTAGACAGGGGCCCCTACGAGCAGTACTTC. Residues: CASSYVDRGPYEQYF. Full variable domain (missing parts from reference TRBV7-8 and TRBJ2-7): GAGVSQSPRYKVAKRGQDVALRCDPISGHVSLFWYQQALGQGPEFLTYFQNEAQLDKSGLPSDRFFAERPEGSVSTLKIQRTQQEDSAVYLCASSYVDRGPYEQYFGPGTRLTVT.

CDR3: CAWSKAGTRSSYEQYF. The CDR3 DNA sequence: TGTGCCTGGAGTAAGGCCGGGACTAGGAGCTCCTACGAGCAGTACTTC. V usage is TRBV30 and J usage is TRBJ2-7; TRBD2 agrees at 8 bases. The CDR3 contains 16 residues. CDR1 is GTSNPN and CDR2 is SVGIG in the germline V gene (reference sequence). V lost 2 bases and J lost 0; bases outside the gene matches: 9.

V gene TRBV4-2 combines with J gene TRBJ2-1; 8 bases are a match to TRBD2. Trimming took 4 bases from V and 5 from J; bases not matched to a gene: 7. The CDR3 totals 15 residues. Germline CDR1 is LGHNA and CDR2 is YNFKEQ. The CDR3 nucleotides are TGTGCCAGCAGCCGCAGGGCGGGGGGCAACAATGAGCAGTTCTTC. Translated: CASSRRAGGNNEQFF.

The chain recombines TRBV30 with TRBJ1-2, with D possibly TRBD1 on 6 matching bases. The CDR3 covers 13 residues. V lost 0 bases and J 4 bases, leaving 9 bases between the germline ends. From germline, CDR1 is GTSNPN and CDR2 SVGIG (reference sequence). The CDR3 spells CAWSVVQGYGYTF. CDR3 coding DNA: TGTGCCTGGAGTGTCGTACAGGGCTATGGCTACACCTTC.

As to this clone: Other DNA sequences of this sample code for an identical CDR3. CDR3: CASSLVSGNTEAFF. In DNA form, the CDR3 reads TGTGCCAGCAGCTTAGTTTCGGGGAACACTGAAGCTTTCTTT. This chain connects TRBV7-9 to TRBJ1-1; D remains unclear. This CDR3 is 14 amino acids long. CDR1 SEHNR and CDR2 FQNEAQ come from the germline V gene (reference sequence). Between the trimmed V and J ends, which lost 1 base and 1 base, there was a span of 7 bases.

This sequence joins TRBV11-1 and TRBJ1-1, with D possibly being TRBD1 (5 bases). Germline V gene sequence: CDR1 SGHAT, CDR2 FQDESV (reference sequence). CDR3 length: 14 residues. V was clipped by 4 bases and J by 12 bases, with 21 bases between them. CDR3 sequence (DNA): TGTGCCAGCAGCTCGACCCAGGGTAGACTCCAAACTTTCTTT. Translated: CASSSTQGRLQTFF.

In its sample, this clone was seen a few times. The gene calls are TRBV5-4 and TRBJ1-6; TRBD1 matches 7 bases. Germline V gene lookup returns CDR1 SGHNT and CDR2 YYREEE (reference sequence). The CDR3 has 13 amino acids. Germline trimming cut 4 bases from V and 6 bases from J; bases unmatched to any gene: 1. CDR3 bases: TGTGCCAGCAGCCGACAGGGTAATTCACCCCTCCACTTT. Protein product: CASSRQGNSPLHF.

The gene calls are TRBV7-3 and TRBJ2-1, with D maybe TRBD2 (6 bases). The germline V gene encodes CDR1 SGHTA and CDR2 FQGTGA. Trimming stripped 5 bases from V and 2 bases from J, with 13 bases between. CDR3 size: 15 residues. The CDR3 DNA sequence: TGTGCCAGCAGCGTCTCTAGCGATACCTACAATGAGCAGTTCTTC. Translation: CASSVSSDTYNEQFF.

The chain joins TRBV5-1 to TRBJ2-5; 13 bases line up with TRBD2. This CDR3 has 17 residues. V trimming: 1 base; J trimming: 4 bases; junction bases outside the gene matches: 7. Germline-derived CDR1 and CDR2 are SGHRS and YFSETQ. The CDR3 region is CASSLTGTSGMGETQYF. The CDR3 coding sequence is TGCGCCAGCAGCTTGACCGGGACTAGCGGGATGGGAGAGACCCAGTACTTC.

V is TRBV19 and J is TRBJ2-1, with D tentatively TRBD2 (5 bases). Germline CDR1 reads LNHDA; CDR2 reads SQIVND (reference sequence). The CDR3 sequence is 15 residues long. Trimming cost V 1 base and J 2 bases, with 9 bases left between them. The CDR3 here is CASSIAGITYNEQFF. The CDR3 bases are TGTGCCAGTAGTATAGCCGGGATCACCTACAATGAGCAGTTCTTC.

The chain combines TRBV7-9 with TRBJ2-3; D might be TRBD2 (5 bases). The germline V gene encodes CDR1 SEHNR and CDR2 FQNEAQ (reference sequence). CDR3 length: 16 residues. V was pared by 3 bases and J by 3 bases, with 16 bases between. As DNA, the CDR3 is TGTGCCAGCAGCTTCCCACTCGGGGAACATACAGATACGCAGTATTTT. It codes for CASSFPLGEHTDTQYF.

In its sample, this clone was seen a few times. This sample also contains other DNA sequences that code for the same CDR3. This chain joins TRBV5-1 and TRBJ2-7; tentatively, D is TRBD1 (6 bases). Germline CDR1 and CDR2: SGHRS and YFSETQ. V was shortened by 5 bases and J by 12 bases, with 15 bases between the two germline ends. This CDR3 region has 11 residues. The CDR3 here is CASRNNGQLYF. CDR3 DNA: TGCGCCAGCAGGAATAACGGACAGCTGTACTTC.

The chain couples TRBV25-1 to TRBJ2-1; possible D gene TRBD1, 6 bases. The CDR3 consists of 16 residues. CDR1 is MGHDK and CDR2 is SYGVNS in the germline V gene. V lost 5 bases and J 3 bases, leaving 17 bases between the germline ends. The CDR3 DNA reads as TGTGCCAGCAGTTCATTCGGGACACCTCACTACAATGAGCAGTTCTTC. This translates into CASSSFGTPHYNEQFF. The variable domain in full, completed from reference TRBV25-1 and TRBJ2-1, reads EADIYQTPRYLVIGTGKKITLECSQTMGHDKMYWYQQDPGMELHLIHYSYGVNSTEKGDLSSESTVSRIRTEHFPLTLESARPSHTSQYLCASSSFGTPHYNEQFFGPGTRLTVL.

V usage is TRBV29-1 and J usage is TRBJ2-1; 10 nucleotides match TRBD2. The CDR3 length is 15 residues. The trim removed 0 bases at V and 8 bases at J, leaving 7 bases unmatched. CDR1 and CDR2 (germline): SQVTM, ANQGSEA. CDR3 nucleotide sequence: TGCAGCGTTGAAGATCGTGAGGGACTAGCGCATGAGCAGTTCTTC. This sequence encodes CSVEDREGLAHEQFF.

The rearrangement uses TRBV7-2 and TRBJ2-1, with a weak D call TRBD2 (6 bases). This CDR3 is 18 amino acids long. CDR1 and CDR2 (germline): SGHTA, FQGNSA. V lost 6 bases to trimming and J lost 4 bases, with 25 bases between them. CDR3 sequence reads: CASSRFSGLFQGYNEQFF. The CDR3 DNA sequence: TGTGCCAGCAGTCGCTTCTCCGGACTATTCCAGGGTTACAATGAGCAGTTCTTC.

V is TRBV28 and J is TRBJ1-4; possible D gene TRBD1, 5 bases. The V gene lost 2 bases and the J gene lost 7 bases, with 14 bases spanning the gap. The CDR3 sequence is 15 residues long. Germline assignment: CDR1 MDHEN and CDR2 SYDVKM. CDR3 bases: TGTGCCAGCAGTTTAGGGGGGGATTCGCGTGAAAAACTGTTTTTT. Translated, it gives CASSLGGDSREKLFF.

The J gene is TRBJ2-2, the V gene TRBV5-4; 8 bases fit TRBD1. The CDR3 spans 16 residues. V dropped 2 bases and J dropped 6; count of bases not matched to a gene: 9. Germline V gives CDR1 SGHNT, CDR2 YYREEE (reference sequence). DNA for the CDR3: TGTGCCAGCAGCTTTGCAGGGGGCGCGAGGGCCGGGGAGCTGTTTTTT. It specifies CASSFAGGARAGELFF.

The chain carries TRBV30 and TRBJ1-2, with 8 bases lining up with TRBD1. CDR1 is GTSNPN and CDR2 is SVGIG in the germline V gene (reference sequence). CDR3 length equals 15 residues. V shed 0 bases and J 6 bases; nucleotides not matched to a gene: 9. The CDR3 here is CAWSVQTGGRHGYTF. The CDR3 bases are TGTGCCTGGAGTGTACAAACAGGGGGAAGGCATGGCTACACCTTC.

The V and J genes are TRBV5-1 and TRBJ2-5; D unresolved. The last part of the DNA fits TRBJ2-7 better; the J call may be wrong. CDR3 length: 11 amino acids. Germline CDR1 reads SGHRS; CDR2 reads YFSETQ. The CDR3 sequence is CASSLGGEQYF. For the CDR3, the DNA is TGCGCCAGCAGCTTGGGGGGCGAGCAGTACTTC.

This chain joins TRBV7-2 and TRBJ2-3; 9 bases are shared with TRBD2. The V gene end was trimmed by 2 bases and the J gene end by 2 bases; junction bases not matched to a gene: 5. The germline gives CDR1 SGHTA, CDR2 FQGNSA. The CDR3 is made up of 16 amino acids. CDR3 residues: CASSLFSGGITDTQYF. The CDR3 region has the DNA TGTGCCAGCAGCTTATTTAGCGGGGGAATCACAGATACGCAGTATTTT.

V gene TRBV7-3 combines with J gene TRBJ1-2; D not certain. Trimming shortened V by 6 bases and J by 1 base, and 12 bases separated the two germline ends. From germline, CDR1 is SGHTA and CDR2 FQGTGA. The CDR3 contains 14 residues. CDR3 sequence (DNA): TGTGCCAGCAGTCCAGACGGAGGTAACTATGGCTACACCTTC. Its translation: CASSPDGGNYGYTF. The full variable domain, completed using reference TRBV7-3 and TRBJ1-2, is GAGVSQTPSNKVTEKGKYVELRCDPISGHTALYWYRQSLGQGPEFLIYFQGTGAADDSGLPNDRFFAVRPEGSVSTLKIQRTERGDSAVYLCASSPDGGNYGYTFGSGTRLTVV.

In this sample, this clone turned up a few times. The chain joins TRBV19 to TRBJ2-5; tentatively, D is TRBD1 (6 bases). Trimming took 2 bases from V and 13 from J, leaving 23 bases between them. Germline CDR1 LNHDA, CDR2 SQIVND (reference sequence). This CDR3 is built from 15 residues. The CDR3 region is CASSISAGVVETSYF. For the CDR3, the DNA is TGTGCCAGTAGTATATCGGCAGGGGTCGTTGAGACATCGTACTTC.

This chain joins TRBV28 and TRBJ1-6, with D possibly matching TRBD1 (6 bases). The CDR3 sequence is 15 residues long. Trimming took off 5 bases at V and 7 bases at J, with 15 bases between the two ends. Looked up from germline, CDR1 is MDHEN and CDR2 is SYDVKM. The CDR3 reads CASSPPGHRNSPLHF. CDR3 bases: TGTGCCAGCAGTCCTCCGGGACACAGAAATTCACCCCTCCACTTT.

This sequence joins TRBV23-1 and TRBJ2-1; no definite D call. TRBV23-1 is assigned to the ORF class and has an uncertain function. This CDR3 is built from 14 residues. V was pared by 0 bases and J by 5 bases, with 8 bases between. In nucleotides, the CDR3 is TGCGCCAGCAGTCAATCGGTAGTGAACAATGAGCAGTTCTTC. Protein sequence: CASSQSVVNNEQFF.